This TCR beta chain derives from a study of cytomegalovirus exposure and HLA in healthy donors. Regarding the study as a whole: An analysis was carried out at a later point. It showed that HLA-associated TCR beta chains were more clonally expanded than equally common non-associated chains. CMV serostatus stood as the only immune exposure information on hand.

This clone was detected once. Its antigen is undetermined. A multiplex PCR was run with 60 Vbeta primers and 13 Jbeta primers. Per the original data handling: There were 80 million to 95 million unique TCR beta chains by a later count, and approximately 12 million of them were shared. Profiling relied on immunoSEQ multiplex PCR, and the TCRdb table lists in-frame clones only, not all of them. The V and J calls and the clone size are those of that table, but D and trimming were determined from the DNA. The repertoire holds a few hundred thousand clones, with approximately 80% as singletons. CDR3 length equals 14 residues. Germline lookup yields CDR1 LNHNV and CDR2 YYDKDF (reference sequence). V was cut by 5 bases and J by 7 bases, with 12 bases left in between.

This clonotype was obtained from a young man in good health and CMV-seronegative. The J gene is TRBJ1-6, the V gene TRBV15; no clear D gene. The sequenced material came from PBMCs. DNA of the CDR3: TGTGCCACCAGCTCTCCCGCAGGAAATTCACCCCTCCACTTT. This codes for CATSSPAGNSPLHF.